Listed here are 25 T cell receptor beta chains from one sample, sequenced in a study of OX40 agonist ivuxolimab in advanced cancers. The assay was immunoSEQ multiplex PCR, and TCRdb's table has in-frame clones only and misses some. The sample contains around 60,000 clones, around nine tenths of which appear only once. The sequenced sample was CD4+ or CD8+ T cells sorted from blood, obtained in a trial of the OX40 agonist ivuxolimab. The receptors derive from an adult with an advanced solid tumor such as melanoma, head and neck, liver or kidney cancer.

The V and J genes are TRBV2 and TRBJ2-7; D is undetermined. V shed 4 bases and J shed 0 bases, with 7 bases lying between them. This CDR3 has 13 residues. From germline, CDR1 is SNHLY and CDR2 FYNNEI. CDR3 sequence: CASSGEASYEQYF. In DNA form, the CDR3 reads TGTGCCAGCAGTGGGGAAGCCTCCTACGAGCAGTACTTC. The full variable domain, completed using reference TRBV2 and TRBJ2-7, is EPEVTQTPSHQVTQMGQEVILRCVPISNHLYFYWYRQILGQKVEFLVSFYNNEISEKSEIFDDQFSVERPDGSNFTLKIRSTKLEDSAMYFCASSGEASYEQYFGPGTRLTVT.

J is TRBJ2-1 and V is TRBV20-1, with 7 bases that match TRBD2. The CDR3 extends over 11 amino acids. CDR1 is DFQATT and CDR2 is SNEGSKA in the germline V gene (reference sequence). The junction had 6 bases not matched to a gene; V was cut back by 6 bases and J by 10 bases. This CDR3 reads CSAAGLYEQFF. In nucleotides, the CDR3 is TGCAGTGCAGCGGGACTCTACGAGCAGTTCTTC.

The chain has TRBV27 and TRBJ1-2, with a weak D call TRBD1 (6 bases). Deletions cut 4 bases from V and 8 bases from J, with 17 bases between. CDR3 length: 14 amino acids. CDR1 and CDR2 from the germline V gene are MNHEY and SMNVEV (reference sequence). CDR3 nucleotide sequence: TGTGCCAGCAGTTCCGGGACATGGCACGAAGGCTACACCTTC. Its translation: CASSSGTWHEGYTF.

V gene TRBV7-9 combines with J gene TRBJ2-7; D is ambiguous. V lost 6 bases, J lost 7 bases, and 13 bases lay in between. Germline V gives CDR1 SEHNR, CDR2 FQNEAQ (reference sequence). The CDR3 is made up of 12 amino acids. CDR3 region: CASRPGGGEQYF. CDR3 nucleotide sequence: TGTGCCAGCAGGCCCGGCGGTGGGGAGCAGTACTTC.

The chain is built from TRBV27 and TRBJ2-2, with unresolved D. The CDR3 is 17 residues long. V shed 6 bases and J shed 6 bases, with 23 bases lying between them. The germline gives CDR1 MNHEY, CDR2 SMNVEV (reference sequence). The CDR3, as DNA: TGTGCCAGCAGCCTTCAGCAGGTTATCCCAGACTCCGGGGAGCTGTTTTTT. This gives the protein CASSLQQVIPDSGELFF.

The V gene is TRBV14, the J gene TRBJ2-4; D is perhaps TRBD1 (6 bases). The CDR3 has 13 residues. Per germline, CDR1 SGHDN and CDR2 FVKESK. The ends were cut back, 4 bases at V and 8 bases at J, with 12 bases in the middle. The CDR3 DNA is TGTGCCAGCAGCCTAACAGGGTTGCACATTCAGTACTTC. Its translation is CASSLTGLHIQYF.

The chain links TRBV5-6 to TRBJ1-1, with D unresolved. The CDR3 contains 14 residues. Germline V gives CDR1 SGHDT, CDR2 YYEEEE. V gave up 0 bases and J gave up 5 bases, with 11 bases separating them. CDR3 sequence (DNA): TGTGCCAGCAGCTTGGGTGCCGGGAGGACTGAAGCTTTCTTT. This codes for CASSLGAGRTEAFF.

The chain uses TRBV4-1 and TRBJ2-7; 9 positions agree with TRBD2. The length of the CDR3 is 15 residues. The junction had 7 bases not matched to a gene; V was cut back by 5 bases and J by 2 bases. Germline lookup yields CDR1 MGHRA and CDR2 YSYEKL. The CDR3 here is CASSYGLAKTYEQYF. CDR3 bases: TGCGCCAGCAGCTATGGACTAGCGAAAACCTACGAGCAGTACTTC.

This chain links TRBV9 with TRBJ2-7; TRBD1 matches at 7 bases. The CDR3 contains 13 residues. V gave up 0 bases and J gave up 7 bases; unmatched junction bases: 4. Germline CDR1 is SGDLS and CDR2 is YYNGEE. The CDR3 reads CASSVATGREQYF. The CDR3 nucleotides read TGTGCCAGCAGCGTAGCGACAGGGCGGGAGCAGTACTTC.

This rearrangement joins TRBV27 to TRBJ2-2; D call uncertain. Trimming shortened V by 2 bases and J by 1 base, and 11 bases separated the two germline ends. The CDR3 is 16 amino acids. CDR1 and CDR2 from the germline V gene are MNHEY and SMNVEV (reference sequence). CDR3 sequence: CASSLGFTVNTGELFF. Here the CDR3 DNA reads TGTGCCAGCAGTTTAGGTTTCACAGTGAACACCGGGGAGCTGTTTTTT.

CDR3 region: CASRGQGNTEAFF. In DNA, the CDR3 is TGTGCCAGCAGGGGACAGGGAAACACTGAAGCTTTCTTT. This chain joins TRBV27 and TRBJ1-1; 9 bases align to TRBD1. Trimming took 6 bases from V and 2 from J; bases not matched to a gene: 1. The CDR3 has 13 residues. The germline V gene has CDR1 MNHEY and CDR2 SMNVEV (reference sequence).

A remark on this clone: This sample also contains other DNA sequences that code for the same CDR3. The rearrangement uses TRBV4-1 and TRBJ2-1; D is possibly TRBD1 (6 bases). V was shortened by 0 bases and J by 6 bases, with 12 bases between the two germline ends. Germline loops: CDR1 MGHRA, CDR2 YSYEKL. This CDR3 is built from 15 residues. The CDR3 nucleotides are TGCGCCAGCAGCCAAGAGGGACGAGGGGGCAATGAGCAGTTCTTC. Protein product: CASSQEGRGGNEQFF.

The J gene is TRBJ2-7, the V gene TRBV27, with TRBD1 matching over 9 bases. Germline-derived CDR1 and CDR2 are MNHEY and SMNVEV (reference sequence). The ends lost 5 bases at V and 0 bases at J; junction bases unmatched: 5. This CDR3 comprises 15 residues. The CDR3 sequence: CASSPTGGNSYEQYF. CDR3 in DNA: TGTGCCAGCAGTCCAACAGGGGGCAACTCCTACGAGCAGTACTTC.

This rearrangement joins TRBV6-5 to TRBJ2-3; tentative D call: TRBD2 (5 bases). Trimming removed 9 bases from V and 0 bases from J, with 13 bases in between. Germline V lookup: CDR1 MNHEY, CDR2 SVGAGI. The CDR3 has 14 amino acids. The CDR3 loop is CASTLSGSTDTQYF. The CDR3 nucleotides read TGTGCCAGTACCCTGAGCGGTAGCACAGATACGCAGTATTTT.

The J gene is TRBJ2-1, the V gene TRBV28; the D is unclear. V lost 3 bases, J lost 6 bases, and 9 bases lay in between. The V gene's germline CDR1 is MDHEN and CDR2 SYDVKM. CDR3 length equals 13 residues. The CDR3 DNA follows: TGTGCCAGCAGTTTCTTGCTCGGCAATGAGCAGTTCTTC. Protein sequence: CASSFLLGNEQFF.

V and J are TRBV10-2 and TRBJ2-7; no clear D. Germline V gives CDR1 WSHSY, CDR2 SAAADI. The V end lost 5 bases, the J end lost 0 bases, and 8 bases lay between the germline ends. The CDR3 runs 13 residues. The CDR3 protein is CASSTSLSYEQYF. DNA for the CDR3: TGCGCCAGCAGTACCAGCCTCTCCTACGAGCAGTACTTC.

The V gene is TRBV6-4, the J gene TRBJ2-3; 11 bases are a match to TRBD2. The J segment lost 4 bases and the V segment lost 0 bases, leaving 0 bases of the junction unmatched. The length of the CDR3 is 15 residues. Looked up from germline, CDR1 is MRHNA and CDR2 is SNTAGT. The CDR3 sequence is CASSDSLAGADTQYF. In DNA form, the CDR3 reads TGTGCCAGCAGTGACTCACTAGCGGGAGCAGATACGCAGTATTTT.

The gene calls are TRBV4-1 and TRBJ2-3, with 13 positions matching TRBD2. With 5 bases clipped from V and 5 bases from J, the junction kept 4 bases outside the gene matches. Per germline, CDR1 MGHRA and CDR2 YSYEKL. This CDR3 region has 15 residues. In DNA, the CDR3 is TGCGCCAGCAGCTTGGGACTAGCGGGATTAGATACGCAGTATTTT. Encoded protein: CASSLGLAGLDTQYF.

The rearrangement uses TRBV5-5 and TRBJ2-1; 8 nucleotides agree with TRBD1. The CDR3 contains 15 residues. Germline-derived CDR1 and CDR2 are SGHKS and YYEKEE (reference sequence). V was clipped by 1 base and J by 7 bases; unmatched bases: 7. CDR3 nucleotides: TGTGCCAGCAGCTTGACGTCACAGGGGGGAAATGAGCAGTTCTTC. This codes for CASSLTSQGGNEQFF.

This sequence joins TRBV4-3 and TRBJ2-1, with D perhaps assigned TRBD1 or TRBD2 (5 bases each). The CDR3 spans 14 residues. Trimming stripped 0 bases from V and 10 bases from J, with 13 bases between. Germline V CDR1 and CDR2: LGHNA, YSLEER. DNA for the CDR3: TGCGCCAGCAGCCAAGAGGGACGGTCGGGAGAGCAGTTCTTC. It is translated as CASSQEGRSGEQFF.

CDR3 in DNA: TGTGCCAGCAGTGAAAGGACAGCAATCCTACATTTT. As protein: CASSERTAILHF. The rearrangement uses TRBV2 and TRBJ1-5, with a possible D match to TRBD1 (6 bases). Germline loops: CDR1 SNHLY, CDR2 FYNNEI. This CDR3 is 12 amino acids long. Trimming stripped 2 bases from V and 16 bases from J, with 15 bases between. Full variable domain (outside the CDR3, taken from reference TRBV2 and TRBJ1-5): EPEVTQTPSHQVTQMGQEVILRCVPISNHLYFYWYRQILGQKVEFLVSFYNNEISEKSEIFDDQFSVERPDGSNFTLKIRSTKLEDSAMYFCASSERTAILHFGDGTRLSIL.

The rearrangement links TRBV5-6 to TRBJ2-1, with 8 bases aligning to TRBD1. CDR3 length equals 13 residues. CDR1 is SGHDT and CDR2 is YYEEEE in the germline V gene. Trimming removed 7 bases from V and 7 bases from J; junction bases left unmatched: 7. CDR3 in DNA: TGTGCCAGCGGACGGACAGGGTGGAATGAGCAGTTCTTC. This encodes CASGRTGWNEQFF.

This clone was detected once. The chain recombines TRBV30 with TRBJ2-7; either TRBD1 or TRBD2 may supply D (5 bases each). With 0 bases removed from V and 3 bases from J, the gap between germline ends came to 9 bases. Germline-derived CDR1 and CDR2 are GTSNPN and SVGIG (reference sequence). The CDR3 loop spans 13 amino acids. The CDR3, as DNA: TGTGCCTGGAGTGTGGGGGAACACTACGAGCAGTACTTC. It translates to CAWSVGEHYEQYF.

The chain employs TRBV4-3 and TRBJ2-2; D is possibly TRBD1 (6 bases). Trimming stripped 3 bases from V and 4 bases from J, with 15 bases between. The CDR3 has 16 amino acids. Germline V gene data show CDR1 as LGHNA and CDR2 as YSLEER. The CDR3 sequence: CASSHGRQVGTGELFF. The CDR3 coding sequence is TGCGCCAGCAGCCATGGACGACAGGTGGGCACCGGGGAGCTGTTTTTT.

DNA for the CDR3: TGTGCCAGCAGTTTGACCTTATCCTACGAGCAGTACTTC. Translating gives CASSLTLSYEQYF. This rearrangement joins TRBV28 to TRBJ2-7; D is undetermined. In germline, CDR1 is MDHEN, CDR2 SYDVKM. The V end lost 3 bases, the J end lost 1 base, and 7 bases lay between the germline ends. This CDR3 is 13 amino acids long.